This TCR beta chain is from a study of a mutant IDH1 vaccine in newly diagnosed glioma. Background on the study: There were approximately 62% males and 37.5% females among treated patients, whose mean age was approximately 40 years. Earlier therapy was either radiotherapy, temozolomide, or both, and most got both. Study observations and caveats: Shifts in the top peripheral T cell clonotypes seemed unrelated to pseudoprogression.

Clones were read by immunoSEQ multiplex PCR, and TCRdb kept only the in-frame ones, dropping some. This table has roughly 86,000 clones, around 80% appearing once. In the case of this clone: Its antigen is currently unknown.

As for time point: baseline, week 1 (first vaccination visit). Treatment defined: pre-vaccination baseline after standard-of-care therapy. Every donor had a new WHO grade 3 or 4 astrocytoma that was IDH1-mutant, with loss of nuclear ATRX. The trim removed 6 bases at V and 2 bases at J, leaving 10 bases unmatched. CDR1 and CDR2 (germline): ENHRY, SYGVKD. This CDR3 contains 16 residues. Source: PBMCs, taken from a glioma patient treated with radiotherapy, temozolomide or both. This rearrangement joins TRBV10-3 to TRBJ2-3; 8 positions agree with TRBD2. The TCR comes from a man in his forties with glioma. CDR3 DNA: TGTGCCATCAGCGAGATCGGGGGGGGACTCACAGATACGCAGTATTTT. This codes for CAISEIGGGLTDTQYF.